One sample yielded the 26 T cell receptor beta chains listed below, sequenced in a study of cytomegalovirus exposure and HLA in healthy donors. Primers for the PCR totalled 60 Vbeta and 13 Jbeta. Profiling relied on immunoSEQ multiplex PCR, and the TCRdb table lists in-frame clones only, not all of them. The sample yields some 180,000 clones, about 85% seen once. Sample: PBMCs. The source is a man between 25 and 39 years old in good health and CMV-seropositive.

CDR3 sequence reads: CASRRASNYGYTF. In DNA form, the CDR3 reads TGTGCCAGCCGTCGCGCTTCTAACTATGGCTACACCTTC. The chain joins TRBV6-1 to TRBJ1-2, with D uncertain. CDR1 and CDR2 (germline): MNHNS, SASEGT. The CDR3 loop spans 13 amino acids. V was clipped by 8 bases and J by 0 bases, with 10 bases between them.

The chain employs TRBV29-1 and TRBJ1-2; no definite D call. Germline values: CDR1 SQVTM, CDR2 ANQGSEA. The CDR3 is 14 residues long. V shed 0 bases and J shed 8 bases, with 16 bases lying between them. CDR3: CSVEDARFARGYTF. CDR3 coding DNA: TGCAGCGTTGAAGACGCACGGTTTGCTCGCGGCTACACCTTC.

The genes are TRBV7-9 and TRBJ1-4, with D perhaps TRBD1 (6 bases). Germline values: CDR1 SEHNR, CDR2 FQNEAQ (reference sequence). The V gene lost 5 bases and the J gene lost 8 bases, with 21 bases spanning the gap. CDR3 size: 16 residues. CDR3: CASSAKQQGWREKLFF. Here the CDR3 DNA reads TGTGCCAGCAGCGCCAAACAACAGGGTTGGAGGGAAAAACTGTTTTTT.

This CDR3 is CASSQVGADSGANNEQFF. The CDR3 DNA is TGCGCCAGCAGCCAAGTTGGGGCCGATAGCGGGGCCAACAATGAGCAGTTCTTC. The chain uses TRBV4-3 and TRBJ2-1; 8 bases map to TRBD2. The CDR3 has 18 residues. V lost 1 base and J lost 5; bases outside the gene matches: 13. Germline CDR1 and CDR2: LGHNA and YSLEER.

The chain links TRBV7-9 to TRBJ1-2, with D possibly matching TRBD1 (5 bases). This CDR3 has 13 amino acids. The germline CDR1 and CDR2 sequences are SEHNR and FQNEAQ (reference sequence). V lost 4 bases to trimming and J lost 5 bases, with 11 bases between them. The CDR3 is CASSWAREYGYTF. The CDR3, as DNA: TGTGCCAGCAGCTGGGCCAGGGAATATGGCTACACCTTC.

V gene TRBV2 combines with J gene TRBJ2-5, with 9 bases identical to TRBD2. Germline CDR1 and CDR2: SNHLY and FYNNEI. This CDR3 region has 15 residues. The junction had 6 bases not matched to a gene; V was cut back by 2 bases and J by 5 bases. This CDR3 is CASSELSGRWETQYF. The CDR3 DNA is TGTGCCAGCAGTGAACTAAGCGGGAGGTGGGAGACCCAGTACTTC.

This chain joins TRBV6-1 and TRBJ1-5, with D unclear. This CDR3 has 13 residues. Trimming took off 4 bases at V and 4 bases at J, with 8 bases between the two ends. CDR1 and CDR2 from the germline V gene are MNHNS and SASEGT. DNA of the CDR3: TGTGCCAGCAGTGGTGCGAATAATCAGCCCCAGCATTTT. Its protein is CASSGANNQPQHF.

The chain uses TRBV11-1 and TRBJ2-3, with D tentatively TRBD1 (6 bases). CDR3 length equals 16 residues. Germline assignment: CDR1 SGHAT and CDR2 FQDESV (reference sequence). The V end lost 0 bases, the J end lost 5 bases, and 15 bases lay between the germline ends. CDR3 DNA sequence: TGTGCCAGCAGCTTAGCGAGGGGACATTATGGAGATACGCAGTATTTT. Amino acid sequence: CASSLARGHYGDTQYF.

This clone was seen once. The V gene is TRBV6-4, the J gene TRBJ2-3, with a weak D call TRBD1 (6 bases). V was shortened by 7 bases and J by 4 bases, with 15 bases between the two germline ends. Germline assignment: CDR1 MRHNA and CDR2 SNTAGT. This CDR3 region has 14 residues. The CDR3 nucleotides read TGTGCCAGCACACGACAGGATCCCGCAGATACGCAGTATTTT. It is translated as CASTRQDPADTQYF.

V and J are TRBV30 and TRBJ2-2; TRBD1 aligns across 8 bases. The germline V gene encodes CDR1 GTSNPN and CDR2 SVGIG (reference sequence). Losses at the gene ends were 2 bases for V and 4 bases for J; bases not matched to a gene: 6. The CDR3 spans 15 residues. DNA of the CDR3: TGTGCCTGGAGTTTGGGGACAGGAGCCACCGGGGAGCTGTTTTTT. Protein sequence: CAWSLGTGATGELFF.

CDR3 coding DNA: TGTGCCATCAGTGAGGGTGGAGGGGCCCTCAATCAGCCCCAGCATTTT. Translating it yields CAISEGGGALNQPQHF. The chain has TRBV10-3 and TRBJ1-5; possibly TRBD1 for D (5 bases). V lost 2 bases and J 3 bases, leaving 14 bases between the germline ends. The CDR3 sequence is 16 residues long. The germline CDR1 and CDR2 sequences are ENHRY and SYGVKD.

The V gene is TRBV5-4, the J gene TRBJ2-1, with D possibly TRBD2 on 5 matching bases. CDR1 is SGHNT and CDR2 is YYREEE in the germline V gene (reference sequence). The CDR3 runs to 16 residues. Between the trimmed V and J ends, which lost 4 bases and 7 bases, there was a span of 21 bases. The CDR3 DNA reads TGTGCCAGCAGCAACGACGGAGGCCCTGTTCAAAATGAGCAGTTCTTC. Translated, it gives CASSNDGGPVQNEQFF.

The chain uses TRBV18 and TRBJ2-5; TRBD1 matches 11 bases. With V trimmed by 0 bases and J by 2 bases, 2 bases remained unmatched. CDR3 size: 16 residues. Germline CDR1 is KGHSH and CDR2 is LQKENI. In nucleotides, the CDR3 is TGTGCCAGCTCACCACCCGGGGACAGGGGGCAAGAGACCCAGTACTTC. Translated: CASSPPGDRGQETQYF. Full variable domain (missing parts from reference TRBV18 and TRBJ2-5): NAGVMQNPRHLVRRRGQEARLRCSPMKGHSHVYWYRQLPEEGLKFMVYLQKENIIDESGMPKERFSAEFPKEGPSILRIQQVVRGDSAAYFCASSPPGDRGQETQYFGPGTRLLVL.

V usage is TRBV7-6 and J usage is TRBJ2-1; 9 positions agree with TRBD2. The CDR3 is 15 amino acids. V lost 1 base to trimming and J lost 5 bases; unmatched junction nucleotides: 3. Germline CDR1 and CDR2: SGHVS and FNYEAQ. The CDR3 DNA follows: TGTGCCAGCAGCTTAGTTATAGCGGGAGACAATGAGCAGTTCTTC. The encoded protein is CASSLVIAGDNEQFF.

A few counts support this clone. The chain couples TRBV6-6 to TRBJ2-7; TRBD1 might be the D (6 bases). The CDR3 covers 12 residues. The V gene's germline CDR1 is MNHNY and CDR2 SVGAGI (reference sequence). V was cut by 5 bases and J by 3 bases, with 8 bases left in between. The CDR3: CASSPRGYEQYV. Written as DNA, the CDR3 is TGTGCCAGCAGTCCCAGGGGCTACGAGCAGTACGTC.

The chain couples TRBV30 to TRBJ2-6; D gene uncertain. The germline V and J ends were trimmed by 4 bases and 2 bases, with 9 bases remaining between them. Germline V gives CDR1 GTSNPN, CDR2 SVGIG (reference sequence). The CDR3 totals 14 residues. The CDR3 nucleotides are TGTGCCTGGAAAAGACTCCCTGGGGCCAACGTCCTGACTTTC. It is translated as CAWKRLPGANVLTF. The full variable domain, its missing parts supplied by reference TRBV30 and TRBJ2-6, is SQTIHQWPATLVQPVGSPLSLECTVEGTSNPNLYWYRQAAGRGLQLLFYSVGIGQISSEVPQNLSASRPQDRQFILSSKKLLLSDSGFYLCAWKRLPGANVLTFGAGSRLTVL.

The chain combines TRBV6-5 with TRBJ2-3; D is perhaps TRBD1 (6 bases). Germline CDR1 and CDR2: MNHEY and SVGAGI. Trimming pared 6 bases from V and 10 bases from J, leaving 17 bases between. The CDR3 sequence is 13 residues long. Written as DNA, the CDR3 is TGTGCCAGCAGCCACCGACAGGACCATCCGCAGTATTTT. Its translation: CASSHRQDHPQYF.

In DNA, the CDR3 is TGCGCCAGCAGCCAAGATCCCCGGGACAGGTCGAACACCGGGGAGCTGTTTTTT. The encoded protein is CASSQDPRDRSNTGELFF. The chain carries TRBV4-1 and TRBJ2-2; 8 bases align to TRBD1. The CDR3 has 18 amino acids. CDR1 and CDR2 from the germline V gene are MGHRA and YSYEKL. The J segment lost 0 bases and the V segment lost 0 bases, leaving 6 bases of the junction unmatched.

The chain uses TRBV6-6 and TRBJ2-1; 11 bases map to TRBD2. CDR1 is MNHNY and CDR2 is SVGAGI in the germline V gene (reference sequence). V gave up 7 bases and J gave up 10 bases; unmatched junction bases: 6. This CDR3 comprises 13 residues. CDR3 sequence: CASNLAGGGEQFF. The CDR3 DNA sequence: TGTGCCAGCAACCTAGCGGGAGGAGGGGAGCAGTTCTTC.

The rearrangement joins TRBV6-5 to TRBJ1-1; D unresolved. From germline, CDR1 is MNHEY and CDR2 SVGAGI. The CDR3 contains 14 residues. Trimming took off 5 bases at V and 5 bases at J, with 15 bases between the two ends. As DNA, the CDR3 is TGTGCCAGCAGTGATACGGGGTGGAAAACTGAAGCTTTCTTT. It is translated as CASSDTGWKTEAFF.

The genes are TRBV19 and TRBJ2-3, with 7 bases aligning to TRBD1. CDR1 and CDR2 from the germline V gene are LNHDA and SQIVND (reference sequence). V trimming: 5 bases; J trimming: 1 base; junction bases outside the gene matches: 6. This CDR3 region has 15 residues. The CDR3 region is CASSPDRVGTDTQYF. The CDR3 DNA reads as TGTGCCAGTAGTCCCGACAGGGTGGGCACAGATACGCAGTATTTT. Full variable domain (rest looked up from reference TRBV19 and TRBJ2-3): DGGITQSPKYLFRKEGQNVTLSCEQNLNHDAMYWYRQDPGQGLRLIYYSQIVNDFQKGDIAEGYSVSREKKESFPLTVTSAQKNPTAFYLCASSPDRVGTDTQYFGPGTRLTVL.

The chain carries TRBV6-5 and TRBJ2-1, with 7 nucleotides matching TRBD1. V was pared by 6 bases and J by 4 bases, with 9 bases of the junction left unmatched. Per germline, CDR1 MNHEY and CDR2 SVGAGI. The CDR3 extends over 15 amino acids. The CDR3 loop reads CASRRPGTVYNEQFF. The CDR3 DNA reads as TGTGCCAGCAGGAGGCCCGGGACAGTTTACAATGAGCAGTTCTTC.

The genes are TRBV6-4 and TRBJ2-5; 7 bases line up with TRBD2. The J call could be wrong; TRBJ2-7 is a better fit for the DNA end. The CDR3 totals 17 residues. Germline assignment: CDR1 MRHNA and CDR2 SNTAGT. The DNA for the CDR3 is TGTGCCAGCAGTGACTCCTCTAGCGGAGACAGACCCTACGAGCAGTACTTC. Translation gives CASSDSSSGDRPYEQYF.

Worth noting for this clone: At the DNA level, this CDR3 is encoded by other sequences in the same sample as well. The chain carries TRBV7-9 and TRBJ1-1, with a possible D match to TRBD1 (5 bases). The length of the CDR3 is 13 residues. Germline values: CDR1 SEHNR, CDR2 FQNEAQ (reference sequence). V was pared by 3 bases and J by 1 base, with 6 bases between. The CDR3 sequence: CASSFGGNTEAFF. CDR3 sequence (DNA): TGTGCCAGCAGCTTCGGGGGGAACACTGAAGCTTTCTTT.

The J gene is TRBJ1-1, the V gene TRBV27, with D tentatively TRBD1 (5 bases). V lost 3 bases to trimming and J lost 4 bases, with 15 bases between them. CDR1 and CDR2 (germline): MNHEY, SMNVEV (reference sequence). This CDR3 has 15 residues. The CDR3 DNA follows: TGTGCCAGCAGTTTGTTCTACAGGTCCGTCACTGAAGCTTTCTTT. Encoded protein: CASSLFYRSVTEAFF.

This chain uses TRBV11-3 with TRBJ2-7, with TRBD1 identical over 9 bases. Germline assignment: CDR1 SGHNT and CDR2 YENEEA. The ends lost 1 base at V and 2 bases at J; junction bases unmatched: 0. This CDR3 is built from 14 residues. The CDR3 DNA reads TGTGCCAGCAGCTTAGGGACAGGGGCCTACGAGCAGTACTTC. Translation gives CASSLGTGAYEQYF.